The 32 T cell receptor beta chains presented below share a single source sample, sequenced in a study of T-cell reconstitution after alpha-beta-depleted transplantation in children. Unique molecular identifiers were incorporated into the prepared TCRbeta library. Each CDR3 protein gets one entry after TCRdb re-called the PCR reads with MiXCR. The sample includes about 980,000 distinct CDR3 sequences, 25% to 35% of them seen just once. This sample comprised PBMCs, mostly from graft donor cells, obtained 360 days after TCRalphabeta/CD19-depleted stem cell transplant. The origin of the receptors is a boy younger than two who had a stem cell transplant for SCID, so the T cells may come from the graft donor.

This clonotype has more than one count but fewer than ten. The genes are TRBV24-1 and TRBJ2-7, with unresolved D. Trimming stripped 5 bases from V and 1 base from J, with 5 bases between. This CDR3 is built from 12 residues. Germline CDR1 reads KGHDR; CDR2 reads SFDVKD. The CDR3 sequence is CATSGGSYEQYF. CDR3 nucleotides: TGTGCCACCAGTGGAGGATCCTACGAGCAGTACTTC.

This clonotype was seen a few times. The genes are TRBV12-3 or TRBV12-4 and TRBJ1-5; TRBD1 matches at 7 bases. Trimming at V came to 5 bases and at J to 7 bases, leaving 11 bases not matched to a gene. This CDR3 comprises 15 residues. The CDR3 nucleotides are TGTGCCAGCAGTGAACAGGGGATTCCTGGCCAGCCCCAGCATTTT. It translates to CASSEQGIPGQPQHF.

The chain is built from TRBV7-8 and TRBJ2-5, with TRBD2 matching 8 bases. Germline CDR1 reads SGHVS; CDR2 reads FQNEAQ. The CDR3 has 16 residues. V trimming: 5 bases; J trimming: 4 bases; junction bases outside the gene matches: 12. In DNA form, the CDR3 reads TGTGCCAGCAGCCCCCGCCCAGCGGGGGTCCGAGAGACCCAGTACTTC. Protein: CASSPRPAGVRETQYF.

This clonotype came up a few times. The CDR3 DNA sequence: TGTGCCAGCAGTGCCTACCCGGGTGAAACTAATGAAAAACTGTTTTTT. This gives the protein CASSAYPGETNEKLFF. V and J are TRBV6-1 and TRBJ1-4; D remains ambiguous. V gave up 4 bases and J gave up 1 base, with 13 bases separating them. The germline V gene has CDR1 MNHNS and CDR2 SASEGT. The length of the CDR3 is 16 residues.

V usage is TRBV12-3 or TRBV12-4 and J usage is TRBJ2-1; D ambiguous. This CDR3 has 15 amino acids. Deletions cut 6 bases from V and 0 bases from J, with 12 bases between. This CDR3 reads CASSPDTSSYNEQFF. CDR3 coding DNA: TGTGCCAGCAGCCCCGACACGAGCTCCTACAATGAGCAGTTCTTC.

This chain's CDR3 is CSAHDRLASYEQYF. The CDR3 DNA is TGCAGTGCCCATGACAGGCTCGCCTCCTACGAGCAGTACTTC. This chain joins TRBV20-1 and TRBJ2-7; TRBD1 is a possible D gene (6 bases). V lost 6 bases and J 0 bases, leaving 15 bases between the germline ends. The CDR3 has 14 residues. Germline V CDR1 and CDR2: DFQATT, SNEGSKA (reference sequence).

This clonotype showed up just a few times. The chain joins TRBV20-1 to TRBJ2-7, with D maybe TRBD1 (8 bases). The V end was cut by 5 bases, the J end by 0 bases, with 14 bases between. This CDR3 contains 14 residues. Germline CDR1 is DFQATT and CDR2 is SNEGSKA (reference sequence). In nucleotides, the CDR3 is TGCAGTGCTTTTACAGGGGGGGGCTCCTACGAGCAGTACTTC. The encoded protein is CSAFTGGGSYEQYF.

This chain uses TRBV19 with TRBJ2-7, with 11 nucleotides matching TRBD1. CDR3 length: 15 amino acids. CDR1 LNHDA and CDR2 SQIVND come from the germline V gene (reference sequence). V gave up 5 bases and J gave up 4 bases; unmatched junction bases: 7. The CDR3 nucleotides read TGTGCCAGTAGTCCTGCCGGGACAGGGGGTTACGAGCAGTACTTC. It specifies CASSPAGTGGYEQYF.

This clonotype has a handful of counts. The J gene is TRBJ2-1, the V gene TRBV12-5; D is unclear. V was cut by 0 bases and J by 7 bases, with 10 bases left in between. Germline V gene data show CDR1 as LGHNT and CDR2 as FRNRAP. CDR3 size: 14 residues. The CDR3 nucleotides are TGTGCTAGTGGTTTGGTACCCGTGGAAAATGAGCAGTTCTTC. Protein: CASGLVPVENEQFF.

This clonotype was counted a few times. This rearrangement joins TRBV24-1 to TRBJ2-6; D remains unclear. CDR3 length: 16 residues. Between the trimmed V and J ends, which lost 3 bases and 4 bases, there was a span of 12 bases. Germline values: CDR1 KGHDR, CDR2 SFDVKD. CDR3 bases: TGTGCCACCAGTGATCCAGAATCCCCCGGGGCCAACGTCCTGACTTTC. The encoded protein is CATSDPESPGANVLTF.

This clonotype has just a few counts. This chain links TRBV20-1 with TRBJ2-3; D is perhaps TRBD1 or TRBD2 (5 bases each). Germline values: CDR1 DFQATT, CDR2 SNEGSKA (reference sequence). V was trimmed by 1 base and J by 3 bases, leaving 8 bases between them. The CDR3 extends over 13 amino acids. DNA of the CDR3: TGCAGTGCTAGAGGGGGGAATACAGATACGCAGTATTTT. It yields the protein CSARGGNTDTQYF.

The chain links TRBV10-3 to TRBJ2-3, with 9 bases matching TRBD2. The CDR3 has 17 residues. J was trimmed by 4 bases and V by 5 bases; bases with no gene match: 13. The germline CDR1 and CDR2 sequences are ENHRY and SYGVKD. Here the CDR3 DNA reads TGTGCCATCAGTAACGCCCGGGGTAGCGGGGGACCAGATACGCAGTATTTT. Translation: CAISNARGSGGPDTQYF.

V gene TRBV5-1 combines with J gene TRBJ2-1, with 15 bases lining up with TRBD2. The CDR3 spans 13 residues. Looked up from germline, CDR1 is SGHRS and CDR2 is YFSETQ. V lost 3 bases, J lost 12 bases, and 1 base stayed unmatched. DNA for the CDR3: TGCGCCAGCAGCTGGGGACTAGCGGGGGGGCAGTTCTTC. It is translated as CASSWGLAGGQFF.

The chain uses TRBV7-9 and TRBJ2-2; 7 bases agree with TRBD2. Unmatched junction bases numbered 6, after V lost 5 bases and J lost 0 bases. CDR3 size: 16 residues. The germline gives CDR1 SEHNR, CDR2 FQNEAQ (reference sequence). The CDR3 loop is CASSERGRTNTGELFF. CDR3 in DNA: TGTGCCAGCAGCGAGCGGGGCAGGACGAACACCGGGGAGCTGTTTTTT.

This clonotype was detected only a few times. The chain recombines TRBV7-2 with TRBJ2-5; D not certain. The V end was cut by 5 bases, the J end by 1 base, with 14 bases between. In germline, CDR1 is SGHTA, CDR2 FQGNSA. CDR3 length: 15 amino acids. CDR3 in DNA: TGTGCCAGCAGCCCAGATCGGGTTTTCCAAGAGACCCAGTACTTC. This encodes CASSPDRVFQETQYF.

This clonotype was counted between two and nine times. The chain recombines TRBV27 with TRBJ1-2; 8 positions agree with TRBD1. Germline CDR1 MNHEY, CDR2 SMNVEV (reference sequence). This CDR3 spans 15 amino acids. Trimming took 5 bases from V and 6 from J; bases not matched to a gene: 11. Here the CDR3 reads CASSLLGQEGDGYTF. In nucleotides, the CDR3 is TGTGCCAGCAGTCTCCTGGGACAGGAGGGCGATGGCTACACCTTC.

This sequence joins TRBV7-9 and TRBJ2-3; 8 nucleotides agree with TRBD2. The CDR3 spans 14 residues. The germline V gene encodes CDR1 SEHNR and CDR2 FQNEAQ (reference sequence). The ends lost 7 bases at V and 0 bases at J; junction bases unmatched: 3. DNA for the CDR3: TGTGCCAGCACCAGCGGGGGTAGCACAGATACGCAGTATTTT. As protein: CASTSGGSTDTQYF.

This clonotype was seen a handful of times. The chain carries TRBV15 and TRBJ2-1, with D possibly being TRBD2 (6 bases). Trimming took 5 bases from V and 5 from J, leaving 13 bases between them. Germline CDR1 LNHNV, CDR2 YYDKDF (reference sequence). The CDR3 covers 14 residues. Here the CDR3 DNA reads TGTGCCACCAGCTGGAGGGGAGCCCACAATGAGCAGTTCTTC. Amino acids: CATSWRGAHNEQFF. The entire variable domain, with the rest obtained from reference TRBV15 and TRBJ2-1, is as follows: DAMVIQNPRYQVTQFGKPVTLSCSQTLNHNVMYWYQQKSSQAPKLLFHYYDKDFNNEADTPDNFQSRRPNTSFCFLDIRSPGLGDTAMYLCATSWRGAHNEQFFGPGTRLTVL.

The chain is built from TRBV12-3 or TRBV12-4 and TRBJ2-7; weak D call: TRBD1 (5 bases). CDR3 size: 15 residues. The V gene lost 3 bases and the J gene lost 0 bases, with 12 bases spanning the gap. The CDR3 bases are TGTGCCAGCAGTTTGGTTAAGACAGTCTCCTACGAGCAGTACTTC. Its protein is CASSLVKTVSYEQYF.

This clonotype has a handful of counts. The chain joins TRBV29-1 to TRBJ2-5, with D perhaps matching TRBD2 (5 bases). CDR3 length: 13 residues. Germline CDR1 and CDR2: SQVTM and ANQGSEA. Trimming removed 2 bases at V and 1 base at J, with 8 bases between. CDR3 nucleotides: TGCAGCGTTGAATTAGCGACCCAAGAGACCCAGTACTTC. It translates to CSVELATQETQYF.

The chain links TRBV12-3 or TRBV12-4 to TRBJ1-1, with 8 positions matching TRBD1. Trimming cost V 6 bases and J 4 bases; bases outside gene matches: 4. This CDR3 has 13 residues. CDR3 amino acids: CASRAGQGTEAFF. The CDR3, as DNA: TGTGCCAGCAGAGCCGGACAGGGCACTGAAGCTTTCTTT.

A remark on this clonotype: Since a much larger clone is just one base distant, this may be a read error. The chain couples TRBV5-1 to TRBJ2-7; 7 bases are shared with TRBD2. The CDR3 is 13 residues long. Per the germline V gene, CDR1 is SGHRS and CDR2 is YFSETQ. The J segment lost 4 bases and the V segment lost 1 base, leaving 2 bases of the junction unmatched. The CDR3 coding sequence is TGCGCCAGCAGCTTGACTAGCGAGTACGAGCAGTACTTC. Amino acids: CASSLTSEYEQYF.

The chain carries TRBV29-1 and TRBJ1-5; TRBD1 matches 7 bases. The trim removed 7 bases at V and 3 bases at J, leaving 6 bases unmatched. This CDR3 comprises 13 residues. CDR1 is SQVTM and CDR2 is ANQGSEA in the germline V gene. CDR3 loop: CSAGQEPNQPQHF. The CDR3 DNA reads TGCAGCGCAGGACAGGAGCCCAATCAGCCCCAGCATTTT. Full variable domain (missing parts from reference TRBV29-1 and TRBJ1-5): SAVISQKPSRDICQRGTSLTIQCQVDSQVTMMFWYRQQPGQSLTLIATANQGSEATYESGFVIDKFPISRPNLTFSTLTVSNMSPEDSSIYLCSAGQEPNQPQHFGDGTRLSIL.

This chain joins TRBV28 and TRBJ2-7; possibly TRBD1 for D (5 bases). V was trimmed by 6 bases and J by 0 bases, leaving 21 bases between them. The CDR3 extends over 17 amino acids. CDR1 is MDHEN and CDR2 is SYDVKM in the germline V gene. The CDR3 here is CASRALVGQRISYEQYF. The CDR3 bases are TGTGCCAGCAGAGCTCTCGTGGGGCAGCGAATCTCCTACGAGCAGTACTTC. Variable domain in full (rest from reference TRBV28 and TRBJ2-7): DVKVTQSSRYLVKRTGEKVFLECVQDMDHENMFWYRQDPGLGLRLIYFSYDVKMKEKGDIPEGYSVSREKKERFSLILESASTNQTSMYLCASRALVGQRISYEQYFGPGTRLTVT.

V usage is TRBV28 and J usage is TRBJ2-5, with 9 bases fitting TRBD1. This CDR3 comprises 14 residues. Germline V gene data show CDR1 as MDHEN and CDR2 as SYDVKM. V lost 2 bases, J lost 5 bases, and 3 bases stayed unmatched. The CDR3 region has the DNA TGTGCCAGCAGTTTAGGGACAGGGTCGGAGACCCAGTACTTC. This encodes CASSLGTGSETQYF.

Here the CDR3 DNA reads TGTGCCAGTAGTATCGAGGGCACCGCCTACAATGAGCAGTTCTTC. It encodes CASSIEGTAYNEQFF. The chain has TRBV19 and TRBJ2-1, with D perhaps matching TRBD2 (5 bases). The germline gives CDR1 LNHDA, CDR2 SQIVND (reference sequence). The germline V and J ends were trimmed by 3 bases and 2 bases, with 11 bases remaining between them. This CDR3 contains 15 residues.

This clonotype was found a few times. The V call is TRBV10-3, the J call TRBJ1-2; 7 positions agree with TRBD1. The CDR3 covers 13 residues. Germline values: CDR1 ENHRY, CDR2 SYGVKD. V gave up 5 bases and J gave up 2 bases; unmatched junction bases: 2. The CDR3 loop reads CAISSTGNYGYTF. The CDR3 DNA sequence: TGTGCCATCAGTTCGACAGGGAACTATGGCTACACCTTC.

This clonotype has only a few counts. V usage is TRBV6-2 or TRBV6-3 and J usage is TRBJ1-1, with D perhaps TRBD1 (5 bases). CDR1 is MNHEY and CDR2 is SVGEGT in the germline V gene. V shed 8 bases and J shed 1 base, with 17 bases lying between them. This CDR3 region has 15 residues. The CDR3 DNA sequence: TGTGCCAGCTCTAGAATCGGGACGGAGAACACTGAAGCTTTCTTT. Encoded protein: CASSRIGTENTEAFF.

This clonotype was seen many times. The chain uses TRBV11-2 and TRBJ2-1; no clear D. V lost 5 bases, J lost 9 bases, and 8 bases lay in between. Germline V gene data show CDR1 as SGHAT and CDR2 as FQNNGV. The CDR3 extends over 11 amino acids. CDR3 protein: CASSQLAEQFF. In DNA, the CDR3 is TGTGCCAGCAGCCAATTAGCTGAGCAGTTCTTC.

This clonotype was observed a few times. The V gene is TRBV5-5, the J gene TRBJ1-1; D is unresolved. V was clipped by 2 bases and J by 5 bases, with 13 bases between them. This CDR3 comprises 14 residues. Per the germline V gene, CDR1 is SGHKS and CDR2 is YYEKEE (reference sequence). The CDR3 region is CASSFMGKWTEAFF. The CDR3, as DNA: TGTGCCAGCAGCTTCATGGGGAAATGGACTGAAGCTTTCTTT.

The CDR3 DNA reads TGTGCCAGCAGTCCTGCATACCTTGGGGAGGAAAATGAAAAACTGTTTTTT. Residues: CASSPAYLGEENEKLFF. The J gene is TRBJ1-4, the V gene TRBV7-6; D not resolved. CDR1 and CDR2 from the germline V gene are SGHVS and FNYEAQ. V dropped 6 bases and J dropped 5 bases, with 22 bases sitting between them. This CDR3 contains 17 residues.

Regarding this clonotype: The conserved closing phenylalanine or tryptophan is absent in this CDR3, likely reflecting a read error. As DNA, the CDR3 is TGCGCCAGCAGCCGGGACGGTAGGGAGCAGTACTGC. Translating gives CASSRDGREQYC. This sequence joins TRBV5-1 and TRBJ2-7; either TRBD1 or TRBD2 may fit D (5 bases each). Germline V gives CDR1 SGHRS, CDR2 YFSETQ. The V and J ends lost 4 bases and 7 bases respectively, with 12 bases between them. The CDR3 runs 12 residues.